This is a list of T cell receptor beta chains from one sample in a study of T cell responses to AZD1222 COVID-19 vaccine. Method: immunoSEQ multiplex PCR; TCRdb's copy keeps in-frame clones and lacks some. The sample consists of 120,000 or so clones, 88% of them appearing once. This specimen was peripheral blood, taken on day 0 of AZD1222 vaccination. The receptors stem from an adult in good health. The CDR3 runs from the conserved cysteine through the conserved F or W. The D gene is left open where the match is weak. Not all rows give a size; the values are once, few, many and, for expanded clones, a class.

TRBV19	TRBJ1-2	-	once	TGTGCCAGCAACTCAAAAAGGGGGAACTATGGCTACACCTTC	CASNSKRGNYGYTF
TRBV19	TRBJ2-6	-	once	TGTGCCAGTAGTATCCAGGGACCTAGATCTGGGGCCAACGTCCTGACTTTC	CASSIQGPRSGANVLTF
TRBV7-2	TRBJ1-3	-	-	TGTGCCAGCAGCCCTAGGGGGGGCCCGTACTCTGGAAACACCATATATTTT	CASSPRGGPYSGNTIYF
TRBV12-3/TRBV12-4	TRBJ2-1	-	-	TGTGCCAGCAGCACGGGACTGCACAATGAGCAGTTCTTC	CASSTGLHNEQFF
TRBV25-1	TRBJ2-1	-	-	TGTGCCAGCAGTGATTTGGTCGCCAGGGCGGCCCCGCGAGATGAGCAGTTCTTC	CASSDLVARAAPRDEQFF
TRBV30	TRBJ1-4	TRBD1	-	TGTGCCTGGAGTGTGGGGCCCTCAGGGGGTAGGGGAGAACTGTTTTTT	CAWSVGPSGGRGELFF
TRBV5-1	TRBJ1-5	-	-	TGCGCCAGCAGGCGAGACCCCGGAAGTCAGCCCCAGCATTTT	CASRRDPGSQPQHF
TRBV7-9	TRBJ1-2	TRBD1	-	TGTGCCAGCAGCTCAGGACAGGGTCACTATGGCTACACCTTC	CASSSGQGHYGYTF
TRBV9	TRBJ1-2	-	-	TGTGCCAGCAGCGTAGGATCCGGGGGTTATGGCTACACCTTC	CASSVGSGGYGYTF
TRBV7-2	TRBJ1-3	-	-	TGTGCCAGCAGCTTAGTCAGGGAAAACACCATATATTTT	CASSLVRENTIYF
TRBV18	TRBJ1-2	-	-	TGTGCCAGCTCACCACCGTCGCTTAACTATGGCTACACCTTC	CASSPPSLNYGYTF
TRBV29-1	TRBJ1-1	TRBD1	-	TGCAGCTCCAGGGGGCGGTGGGAGAACACTGAAGCTTTCTTT	CSSRGRWENTEAFF
TRBV7-2	TRBJ1-4	-	-	TGTGCCAGCAGCCCCTCCCGGGGACTCTCGGAAAAACTGTTTTTT	CASSPSRGLSEKLFF
TRBV10-3	TRBJ1-4	-	-	TGTGCCATCCGGGACGGTAATGAAAAACTGTTTTTT	CAIRDGNEKLFF
TRBV24-1	TRBJ1-2	TRBD1	-	TGTGCCACCAGTGCCGACAGGGGAGGCTACACCTTC	CATSADRGGYTF
TRBV5-1	TRBJ2-5	TRBD1	-	TGCGCCAGCCTCCTCATCCCAGGGGGTGAAGAGACCCAGTACTTC	CASLLIPGGEETQYF